This TCR beta chain is from a study of T cells in Graves' hyperthyroidism and ophthalmopathy. For the study at large: The initial diagnosis was the point when peripheral blood was collected, ahead of any treatment. Study-level findings and limits: The model predicted ophthalmopathy a median around 6.5 months before onset.

The sample holds many counts of this clonotype. The target antigen is unknown. RNA transcripts gave rise to amplified TCR beta CDR3 regions. The study used the HTBI primer set for a first-round RT-PCR of the TCR CDR3. TCRdb reprocessed the multiplex PCR reads via MiXCR and lists one record per CDR3 protein. The table includes about 410,000 distinct CDR3 sequences, roughly 14% detected once. Germline values: CDR1 MNHEY, CDR2 SVGAGI. With V trimmed by 7 bases and J by 6 bases, 17 bases remained unmatched. The CDR3 extends over 16 amino acids. The origin of this receptor is a man aged 18 to 30 with Graves' ophthalmopathy. V and J are TRBV6-5 and TRBJ2-7; TRBD2 matches at 8 bases. The sequencing input was blood. The CDR3 here is CASTPMPGTRFTEQYF. CDR3 coding DNA: TGTGCCAGCACCCCAATGCCCGGGACTAGATTCACCGAGCAGTACTTC.